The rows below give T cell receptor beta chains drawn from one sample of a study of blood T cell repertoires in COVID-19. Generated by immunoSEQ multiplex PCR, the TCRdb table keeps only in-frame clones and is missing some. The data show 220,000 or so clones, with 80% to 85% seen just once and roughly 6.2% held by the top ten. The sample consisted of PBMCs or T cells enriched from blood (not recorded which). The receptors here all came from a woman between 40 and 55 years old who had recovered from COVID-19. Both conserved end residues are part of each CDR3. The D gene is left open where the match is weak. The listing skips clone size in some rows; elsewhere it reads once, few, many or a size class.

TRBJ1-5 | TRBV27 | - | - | CASSLVSRGSNQPQHF | TGTGCCAGCAGTTTAGTCAGCAGGGGTAGCAATCAGCCCCAGCATTTT
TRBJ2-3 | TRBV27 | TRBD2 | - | CASSTWGGGLDTQYF | TGTGCCAGCAGCACTTGGGGGGGAGGGTTGGATACGCAGTATTTT
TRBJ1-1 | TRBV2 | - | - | CASSGVRQTEAFF | TGTGCCAGCAGTGGGGTGAGACAGACTGAAGCTTTCTTT
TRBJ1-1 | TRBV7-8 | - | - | CASRLTMNTEAFF | TGTGCCAGCAGACTTACGATGAACACTGAAGCTTTCTTT
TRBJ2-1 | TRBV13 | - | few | CASSLGRLGSYNEQFF | TGTGCCAGCAGCTTGGGCCGGCTGGGCTCCTACAATGAGCAGTTCTTC
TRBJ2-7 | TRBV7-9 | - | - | CASSSGAYEQYF | TGTGCCAGCAGCTCGGGGGCCTACGAGCAGTACTTC
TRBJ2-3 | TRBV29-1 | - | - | CSVTSTDTQYF | TGCAGCGTAACTAGCACAGATACGCAGTATTTT
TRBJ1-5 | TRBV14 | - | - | CASSRGPAGPQHF | TGTGCCAGCAGCCGTGGGCCGGCGGGACCCCAGCATTTT
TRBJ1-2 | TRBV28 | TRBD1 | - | CASSPAPGQGPSYTF | TGTGCCAGCAGCCCTGCTCCGGGACAGGGCCCGAGCTACACCTTC
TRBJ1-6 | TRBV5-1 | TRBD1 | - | CASSLGDREPLHF | TGCGCCAGCAGCTTGGGGGACAGGGAGCCCCTCCACTTT
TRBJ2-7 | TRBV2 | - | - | CASRDNDGYEQYF | TGTGCCAGCAGGGACAACGACGGGTACGAGCAGTACTTC
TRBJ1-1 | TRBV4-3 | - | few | CASSQAIQGNTEAFF | TGCGCCAGCAGCCAAGCAATACAGGGCAACACTGAAGCTTTCTTT
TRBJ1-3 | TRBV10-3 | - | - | CAISVGQLRGNTIYF | TGTGCCATCAGTGTGGGCCAGCTTAGGGGAAACACCATATATTTT
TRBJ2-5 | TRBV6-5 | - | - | CASSLRRAETQYF | TGTGCCAGCAGCCTACGGAGAGCTGAGACCCAGTACTTC
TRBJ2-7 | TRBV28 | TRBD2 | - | CASSLPGGTYEQYF | TGTGCCAGCAGTTTACCGGGAGGGACCTACGAGCAGTACTTC
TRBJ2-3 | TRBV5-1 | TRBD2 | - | CASSFTAGASTDTQYF | TGCGCCAGCAGCTTCACGGCGGGAGCTAGCACAGATACGCAGTATTTT
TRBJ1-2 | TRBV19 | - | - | CASTNHGRGIGYGYTF | TGTGCCAGTACCAACCATGGTAGAGGAATCGGCTATGGCTACACCTTC
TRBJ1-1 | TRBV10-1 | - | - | CASSEEVLQNTEAFF | TGCGCCAGCAGTGAGGAGGTTTTGCAGAACACTGAAGCTTTCTTT
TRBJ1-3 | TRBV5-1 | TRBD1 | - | CASSLGTTGYGNTIYF | TGCGCCAGCAGCTTGGGCACGACAGGGTACGGAAACACCATATATTTT
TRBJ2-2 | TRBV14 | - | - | CASSPRQDSLNTGELFF | TGTGCCAGCAGCCCAAGACAGGACAGCCTGAACACCGGGGAGCTGTTTTTT
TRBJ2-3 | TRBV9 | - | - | CASSPRGSSTDTQYF | TGTGCCAGCAGCCCCCGAGGGTCTAGCACAGATACGCAGTATTTT
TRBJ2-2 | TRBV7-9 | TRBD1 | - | CASSRGQGENTGELFF | TGTGCCAGCAGCCGAGGACAGGGGGAGAACACCGGGGAGCTGTTTTTT
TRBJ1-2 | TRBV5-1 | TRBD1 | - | CASSLRTGGNYGYTF | TGCGCCAGCAGCCTGAGGACAGGGGGTAACTATGGCTACACCTTC
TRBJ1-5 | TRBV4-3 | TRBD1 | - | CASSQDPGTENQPQHF | TGCGCCAGCAGCCAAGATCCCGGGACAGAGAATCAGCCCCAGCATTTT
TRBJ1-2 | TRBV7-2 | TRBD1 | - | CASSQDRGEGYTF | TGTGCCAGCAGCCAGGACAGGGGTGAAGGCTACACCTTC
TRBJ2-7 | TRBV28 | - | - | CASRERLKGIGEQYF | TGTGCCAGCAGGGAGCGATTAAAAGGTATCGGCGAGCAGTACTTC
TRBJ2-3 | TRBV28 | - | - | CASSPGDRRSAGAQYF | TGTGCCAGCAGCCCGGGGGACCGAAGATCAGCAGGTGCGCAGTATTTT
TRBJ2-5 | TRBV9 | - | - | CASSVDGGLGETQYF | TGTGCCAGCAGCGTAGACGGGGGGCTGGGGGAGACCCAGTACTTC
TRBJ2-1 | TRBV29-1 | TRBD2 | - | CSVEISGGNNEQFF | TGCAGCGTTGAGATAAGCGGGGGTAACAATGAGCAGTTCTTC
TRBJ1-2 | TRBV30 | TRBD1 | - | CAGRIKTGNYGYTF | TGTGCTGGACGGATCAAGACAGGGAACTATGGCTACACCTTC
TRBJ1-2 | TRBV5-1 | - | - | CASSPTGTYGYTF | TGCGCCAGCAGCCCTACAGGGACCTATGGCTACACCTTC
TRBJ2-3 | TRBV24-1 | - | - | CATSDPGRRTDTQYF | TGTGCCACCAGTGATCCAGGGCGTCGCACAGATACGCAGTATTTT
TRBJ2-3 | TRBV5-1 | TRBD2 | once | CASSLGAGGPADTQYF | TGCGCCAGCAGCTTGGGAGCGGGAGGGCCAGCGGATACGCAGTATTTT
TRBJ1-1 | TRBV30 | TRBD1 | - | CAWSPDRVSRSTEAFF | TGTGCCTGGAGCCCGGACAGGGTGTCCCGTAGCACTGAAGCTTTCTTT
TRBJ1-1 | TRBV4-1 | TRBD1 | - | CASSQGRQGKNTEAFF | TGCGCCAGCAGCCAAGGGCGACAGGGGAAGAACACTGAAGCTTTCTTT
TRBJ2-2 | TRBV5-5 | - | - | CASSLGGQLNTGELFF | TGTGCCAGCAGCTTAGGCGGGCAGCTGAACACCGGGGAGCTGTTTTTT
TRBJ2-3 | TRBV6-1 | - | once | CASSEGAGTSTDTQYF | TGTGCCAGCAGTGAAGGGGCTGGAACTAGCACAGATACGCAGTATTTT
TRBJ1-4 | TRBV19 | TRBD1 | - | CASSLGQYNEKLFF | TGTGCCAGTAGTCTGGGACAGTATAATGAAAAACTGTTTTTT